These 19 T cell receptor beta chains were all obtained from the same sample, sequenced in a study of control samples from healthy donors and cancer patients. The data were produced by immunoSEQ multiplex PCR, yet TCRdb's version contains in-frame clones alone and is incomplete. The data contain 110,000 to 150,000 clones, approximately 91% of them singletons. Sequencing was done on a sample of blood. Receptors originate from a young man in good health.

V is TRBV5-6 and J is TRBJ1-5; 9 nucleotides agree with TRBD1. The CDR3 covers 14 residues. Germline V CDR1 and CDR2: SGHDT, YYEEEE. V was pared by 4 bases and J by 6 bases, with 5 bases of the junction left unmatched. The CDR3 nucleotides are TGTGCCAGCAGCGCAGGACAGGGGTCTCAGCCCCAGCATTTT. The encoded protein is CASSAGQGSQPQHF.

The rearrangement joins TRBV4-3 to TRBJ2-1, with D unresolved. The CDR3 spans 15 residues. Trimming removed 1 base at V and 4 bases at J, with 11 bases between. Per germline, CDR1 LGHNA and CDR2 YSLEER. The CDR3 DNA reads TGCGCCAGCAGCCAAGTCGCTAGTCGGTACAATGAGCAGTTCTTC. Protein sequence: CASSQVASRYNEQFF.

The chain is built from TRBV3-1 (or the pseudogene TRBV3-2) and TRBJ1-1; D gene unclear. Germline CDR1 and CDR2: LGHDT and YNNKEL (reference sequence). CDR3 length: 14 residues. Trimming removed 1 base at V and 8 bases at J, with 14 bases between. The CDR3 sequence: CASSQVESTNEAFF. DNA for the CDR3: TGTGCCAGCAGCCAAGTCGAGAGCACCAACGAAGCTTTCTTT.

The chain links TRBV5-4 to TRBJ1-2; TRBD1 might be the D (5 bases). The CDR3 sequence is 13 residues long. V shed 2 bases and J shed 3 bases, with 8 bases lying between them. The germline CDR1 and CDR2 sequences are SGHNT and YYREEE (reference sequence). In DNA, the CDR3 is TGTGCCAGCAGCTTACGGGGGTACTATGGCTACACCTTC. Protein product: CASSLRGYYGYTF.

CDR3 protein: CASSPRQGSLRNEQFF. CDR3 bases: TGTGCCAGCAGCCCCAGACAGGGGTCGTTACGCAATGAGCAGTTCTTC. V usage is TRBV7-2 and J usage is TRBJ2-1; TRBD1 matches at 8 bases. CDR1 is SGHTA and CDR2 is FQGNSA in the germline V gene. The V segment lost 5 bases and the J segment 6 bases; nucleotides outside the gene matches: 12. The CDR3 loop spans 16 amino acids.

The chain combines TRBV11-2 with TRBJ2-7; 7 bases are a match to TRBD1. Germline CDR1 SGHAT, CDR2 FQNNGV. Trimming cost V 0 bases and J 4 bases; bases outside gene matches: 6. The CDR3 runs to 15 residues. The DNA of the CDR3 is TGTGCCAGCAGCTTAGATCCGGGACAGCCTTACGAGCAGTACTTC. Translated: CASSLDPGQPYEQYF.

This rearrangement joins TRBV6-6 to TRBJ1-6, with a tentative D call TRBD1 (6 bases). The CDR3 runs 16 residues. V dropped 8 bases and J dropped 1 base, with 15 bases sitting between them. In germline, CDR1 is MNHNY, CDR2 SVGAGI (reference sequence). Written as DNA, the CDR3 is TGTGCCAGCCGGGGGACTGACAGGTCCTATAATTCACCCCTCCACTTT. It encodes CASRGTDRSYNSPLHF.

The rearrangement joins TRBV18 to TRBJ1-2, with D perhaps matching TRBD1 (5 bases). The ends were cut back, 6 bases at V and 6 bases at J, with 14 bases in the middle. The CDR3 spans 13 residues. CDR1 is KGHSH, CDR2 LQKENI, per germline. The CDR3 here is CASSPAGGHGYTF. In DNA form, the CDR3 reads TGTGCCAGCTCTCCCGCGGGGGGACATGGCTACACCTTC.

The rearrangement uses TRBV5-1 and TRBJ2-1; 8 bases align to TRBD2. CDR3 length: 15 amino acids. The J segment lost 5 bases and the V segment lost 0 bases, leaving 4 bases of the junction unmatched. Germline V lookup: CDR1 SGHRS, CDR2 YFSETQ. CDR3 DNA sequence: TGCGCCAGCAGCTTGGTGTTAGCGGGGAACAATGAGCAGTTCTTC. It is translated as CASSLVLAGNNEQFF. The variable domain in full, with the rest retrieved from reference TRBV5-1 and TRBJ2-1, is KAGVTQTPRYLIKTRGQQVTLSCSPISGHRSVSWYQQTPGQGLQFLFEYFSETQRNKGNFPGRFSGRQFSNSRSEMNVSTLELGDSALYLCASSLVLAGNNEQFFGPGTRLTVL.

The chain couples TRBV6-4 to TRBJ2-7; TRBD2 might be the D (5 bases). The CDR3 contains 15 residues. Trimming left V 8 bases short and J 0 bases short, with 17 bases between. Germline V gene sequence: CDR1 MRHNA, CDR2 SNTAGT. Written as DNA, the CDR3 is TGTGCCAGCCCGGGGTCCAATCCGAGCTCCTACGAGCAGTACTTC. It encodes CASPGSNPSSYEQYF.

This chain joins TRBV2 and TRBJ1-1; D unclear. The CDR3 is 12 amino acids. Trimming pared 7 bases from V and 4 bases from J, leaving 10 bases between. Per germline, CDR1 SNHLY and CDR2 FYNNEI. This CDR3 is CASIGRGTEAFF. CDR3 DNA: TGTGCCAGCATAGGGCGGGGCACTGAAGCTTTCTTT.

The chain joins TRBV7-2 to TRBJ1-5; D gene uncertain. Per germline, CDR1 SGHTA and CDR2 FQGNSA. There are 17 residues in the CDR3. Trimming removed 2 bases at V and 0 bases at J, with 14 bases between. DNA for the CDR3: TGTGCCAGCAGCTTATATTCGAGGGCCGATAGCAATCAGCCCCAGCATTTT. This sequence encodes CASSLYSRADSNQPQHF.

The chain is built from TRBV5-8 and TRBJ1-5, with TRBD1 matching over 7 bases. This CDR3 is 16 amino acids long. From germline, CDR1 is SGHTS and CDR2 YDEGEE. The junction had 9 bases not matched to a gene; V was cut back by 4 bases and J by 2 bases. The chain's CDR3 is CASSPTTGSGNQPQHF. The CDR3 DNA reads TGTGCCAGCAGCCCAACGACAGGGAGTGGCAATCAGCCCCAGCATTTT. The full variable domain, in which reference TRBV5-8 and TRBJ1-5 provide the parts outside the CDR3, is EAGVTQSPTHLIKTRGQQATLRCSPISGHTSVYWYQQALGLGLQFLLWYDEGEERNRGNFPPRFSGRQFPNYSSELNVNALELEDSALYLCASSPTTGSGNQPQHFGDGTRLSIL.

The chain recombines TRBV7-2 with TRBJ1-1, with D maybe TRBD1 (5 bases). Trimming pared 4 bases from V and 5 bases from J, leaving 14 bases between. The CDR3 extends over 14 amino acids. Germline lookup yields CDR1 SGHTA and CDR2 FQGNSA. The CDR3 is CASSSDPGVTEAFF. Written as DNA, the CDR3 is TGTGCCAGCAGCTCGGACCCGGGGGTAACTGAAGCTTTCTTT.

The chain has TRBV2 and TRBJ1-4; D remains unclear. The CDR3 is 15 amino acids. Germline assignment: CDR1 SNHLY and CDR2 FYNNEI. Trimming cost V 8 bases and J 8 bases, with 21 bases left between them. CDR3 sequence: CASALVRGDSEKLFF. In DNA, the CDR3 is TGTGCCAGCGCGTTGGTCCGGGGAGATTCCGAAAAACTGTTTTTT. The full variable domain, in which reference TRBV2 and TRBJ1-4 provide the parts outside the CDR3, is EPEVTQTPSHQVTQMGQEVILRCVPISNHLYFYWYRQILGQKVEFLVSFYNNEISEKSEIFDDQFSVERPDGSNFTLKIRSTKLEDSAMYFCASALVRGDSEKLFFGSGTQLSVL.

This chain joins TRBV6-5 and TRBJ2-1; the match to TRBD2 covers 8 bases. The ends lost 7 bases at V and 6 bases at J; junction bases unmatched: 11. The CDR3 totals 15 residues. Germline V gene data show CDR1 as MNHEY and CDR2 as SVGAGI. Here the CDR3 reads CASIGTRTDPNEQFF. In DNA form, the CDR3 reads TGTGCCAGCATTGGGACTAGAACGGACCCCAATGAGCAGTTCTTC.

The rearrangement uses TRBV5-1 and TRBJ2-3; 7 nucleotides line up with TRBD2. Germline lookup yields CDR1 SGHRS and CDR2 YFSETQ. V lost 0 bases to trimming and J lost 6 bases; unmatched junction nucleotides: 7. This CDR3 has 15 residues. The CDR3 loop reads CASSLAPRGVDTQYF. The DNA of the CDR3 is TGCGCCAGCAGCTTGGCCCCCCGGGGGGTGGATACGCAGTATTTT.

The sample holds one count of this clone. The chain employs TRBV6-5 and TRBJ1-2, with TRBD1 identical over 7 bases. This CDR3 region has 14 residues. Germline loops: CDR1 MNHEY, CDR2 SVGAGI. Germline trimming cut 4 bases from V and 0 bases from J; bases unmatched to any gene: 2. CDR3 bases: TGTGCCAGCAGTTCAGGGGGAGCTAACTATGGCTACACCTTC. Amino acid sequence: CASSSGGANYGYTF.

This clone was observed once. This rearrangement joins TRBV20-1 to TRBJ1-1; D is unclear. Germline values: CDR1 DFQATT, CDR2 SNEGSKA (reference sequence). V gave up 7 bases and J gave up 1 base, with 4 bases separating them. This CDR3 contains 10 residues. The CDR3 DNA reads TGCAGTGTCCAGAACACTGAAGCTTTCTTT. It is translated as CSVQNTEAFF.